This T cell receptor beta chain emerged from a study of T cell responses to AZD1222 COVID-19 vaccine. Profiled with immunoSEQ multiplex PCR; TCRdb holds only in-frame clones, not every one. The sample holds some 110,000 clones; 70% to 90% are singletons and the top ten take approximately 15%. Points from the study as a whole: Donors were chiefly white British, with a greater number of females, and clonal diversity was perhaps underestimated. Spike-spanning, vaccine-associated CD4 TCRs were dominant at 160-218 and 743-854.

Concerning this clone: Its antigen is not identified.

The CDR3 spans 14 residues. Looked up from germline, CDR1 is MNHEY and CDR2 is SMNVEV (reference sequence). V was cut by 1 base and J by 3 bases, with 7 bases left in between. Source: peripheral blood, taken 28 days after the second AZD1222 dose. This sequence was found in an adult who received the AZD1222 COVID-19 vaccine. The rearrangement uses TRBV27 and TRBJ1-5; D gene uncertain. CDR3 residues: CASSLLGNNQPQHF. The CDR3 bases are TGTGCCAGCAGTTTATTGGGAAACAATCAGCCCCAGCATTTT.